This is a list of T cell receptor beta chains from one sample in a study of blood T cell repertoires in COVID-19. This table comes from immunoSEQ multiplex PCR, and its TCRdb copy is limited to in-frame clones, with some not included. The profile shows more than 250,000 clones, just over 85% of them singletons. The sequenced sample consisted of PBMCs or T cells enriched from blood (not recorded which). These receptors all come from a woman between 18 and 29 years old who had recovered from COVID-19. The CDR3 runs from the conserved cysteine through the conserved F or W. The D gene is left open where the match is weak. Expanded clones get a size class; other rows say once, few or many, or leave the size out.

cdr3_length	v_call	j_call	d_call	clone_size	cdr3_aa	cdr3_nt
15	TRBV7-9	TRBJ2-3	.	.	CASSLVGLSTDTQYF	TGTGCCAGCAGCTTAGTTGGACTTAGCACAGATACGCAGTATTTT
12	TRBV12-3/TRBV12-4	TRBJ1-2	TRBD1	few	CASSTGGYGYTF	TGTGCCAGCAGTACAGGGGGCTATGGCTACACCTTC
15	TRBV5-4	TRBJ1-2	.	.	CASSLSGLANYGYTF	TGTGCCAGCAGCTTGTCAGGGTTAGCTAACTATGGCTACACCTTC
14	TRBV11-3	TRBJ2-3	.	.	CASSLGSSTDTQYF	TGTGCCAGCAGCTTAGGGAGTAGCACAGATACGCAGTATTTT
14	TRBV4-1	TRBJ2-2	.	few	CASSPQRLAGELFF	TGCGCCAGCAGCCCACAACGCCTAGCCGGGGAGCTGTTTTTT
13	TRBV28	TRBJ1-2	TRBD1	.	CASSWGQDMGYTF	TGTGCCAGCAGTTGGGGACAGGACATGGGCTACACCTTC
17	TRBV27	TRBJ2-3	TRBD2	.	CASSLGSLAGYTDTQYF	TGTGCCAGCAGTTTAGGTTCACTAGCGGGGTACACAGATACGCAGTATTTT
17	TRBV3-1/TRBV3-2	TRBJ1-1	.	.	CASSRLRDSLGDTEAFF	TGTGCCAGCAGCCGCCTCCGGGACTCACTAGGGGACACTGAAGCTTTCTTT
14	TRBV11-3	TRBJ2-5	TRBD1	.	CASSRGQGAETQYF	TGTGCCAGCAGCCGGGGACAGGGGGCAGAGACCCAGTACTTC
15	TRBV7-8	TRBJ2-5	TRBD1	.	CASSFPRTGQETQYF	TGTGCCAGCAGCTTTCCTCGGACAGGCCAAGAGACCCAGTACTTC
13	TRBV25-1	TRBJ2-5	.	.	CASSELAWETQYF	TGTGCCAGCAGTGAACTAGCCTGGGAGACCCAGTACTTC
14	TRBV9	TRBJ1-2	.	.	CASSADYLNYGYTF	TGTGCCAGCAGCGCAGACTATTTAAACTATGGCTACACCTTC
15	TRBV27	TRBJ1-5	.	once	CASGPTQGINQPQHF	TGTGCCAGCGGGCCGACCCAGGGGATCAATCAGCCCCAGCATTTT
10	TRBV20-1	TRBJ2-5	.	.	CSSERETQYF	TGCAGTTCCGAGCGAGAGACCCAGTACTTC
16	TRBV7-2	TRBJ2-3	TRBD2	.	CASSSAGGMSTDTQYF	TGTGCCAGCAGCTCAGCGGGAGGGATGAGCACAGATACGCAGTATTTT
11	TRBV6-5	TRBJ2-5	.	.	CASSLQETQYF	TGTGCCAGCAGTTTACAAGAGACCCAGTACTTC